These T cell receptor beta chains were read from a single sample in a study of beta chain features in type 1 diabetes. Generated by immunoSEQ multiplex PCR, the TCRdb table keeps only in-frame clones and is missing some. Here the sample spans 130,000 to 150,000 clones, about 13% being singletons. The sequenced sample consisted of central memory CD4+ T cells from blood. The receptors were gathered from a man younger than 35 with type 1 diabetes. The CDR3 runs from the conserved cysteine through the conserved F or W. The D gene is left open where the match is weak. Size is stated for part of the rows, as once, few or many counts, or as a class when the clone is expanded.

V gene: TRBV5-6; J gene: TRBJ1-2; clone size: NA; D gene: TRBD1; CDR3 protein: CASSLQGADYGYTF; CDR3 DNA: TGTGCCAGCAGCCTTCAGGGGGCTGACTATGGCTACACCTTC
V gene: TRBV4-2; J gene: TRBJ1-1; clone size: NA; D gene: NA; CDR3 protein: CASSQEARGYEAFF; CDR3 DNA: TGTGCCAGCAGCCAAGAGGCACGGGGATATGAAGCTTTCTTT
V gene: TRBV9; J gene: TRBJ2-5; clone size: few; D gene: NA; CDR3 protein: CASSGPTKETQYF; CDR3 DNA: TGTGCCAGCAGTGGGCCTACCAAAGAGACCCAGTACTTC
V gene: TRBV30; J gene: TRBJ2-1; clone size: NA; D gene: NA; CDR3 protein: CAWTSHSYNEQFF; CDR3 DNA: TGTGCCTGGACAAGTCACTCCTACAATGAGCAGTTCTTC
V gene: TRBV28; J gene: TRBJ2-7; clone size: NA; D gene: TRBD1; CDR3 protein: CASSPWGTGLTYEQYF; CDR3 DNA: TGTGCCAGCAGCCCCTGGGGGACAGGACTAACCTACGAGCAGTACTTC
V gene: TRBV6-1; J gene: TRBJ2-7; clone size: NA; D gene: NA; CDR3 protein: CASSEVSVGPLGSYEQYF; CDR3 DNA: TGTGCCAGCAGTGAAGTATCGGTGGGACCGCTTGGATCCTACGAGCAGTACTTC
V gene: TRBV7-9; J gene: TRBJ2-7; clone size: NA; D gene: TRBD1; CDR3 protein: CASSLADGTVYEQYF; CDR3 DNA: TGTGCCAGCAGCTTAGCAGATGGGACAGTCTACGAGCAGTACTTC
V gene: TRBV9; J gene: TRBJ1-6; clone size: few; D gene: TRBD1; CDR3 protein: CASSGTGANSPLHF; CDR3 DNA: TGTGCCAGCAGCGGGACAGGTGCTAATTCACCCCTCCACTTT
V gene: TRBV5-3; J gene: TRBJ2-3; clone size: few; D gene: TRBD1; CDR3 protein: CARSSRDRGTDTQYF; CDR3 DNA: TGTGCCAGAAGCTCTCGGGACAGGGGGACAGATACGCAGTATTTT
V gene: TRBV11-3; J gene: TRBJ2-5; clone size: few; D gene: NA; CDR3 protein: CASSFGLQGMGQETQYF; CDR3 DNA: TGTGCCAGCAGCTTTGGGTTACAGGGTATGGGGCAAGAGACCCAGTACTTC
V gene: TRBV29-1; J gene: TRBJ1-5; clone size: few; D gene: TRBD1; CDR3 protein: CSVQQGAGNQPQHF; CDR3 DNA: TGCAGCGTACAACAGGGGGCCGGGAACCAGCCCCAGCATTTT
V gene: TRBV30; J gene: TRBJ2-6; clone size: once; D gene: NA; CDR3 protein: CAWSVRLGTLRSGANVLTF; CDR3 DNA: TGTGCCTGGAGTGTACGGTTGGGTACTCTCCGCTCTGGGGCCAACGTCCTGACTTTC
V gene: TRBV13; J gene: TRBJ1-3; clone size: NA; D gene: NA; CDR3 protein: CASSRVQDYSGNTIYF; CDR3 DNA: TGTGCCAGCAGCCGGGTACAGGACTACTCTGGAAACACCATATATTTT
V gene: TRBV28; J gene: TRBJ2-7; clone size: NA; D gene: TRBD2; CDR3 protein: CASRPSGGISYEQYF; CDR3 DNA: TGTGCCAGCAGACCGAGCGGGGGTATTTCTTACGAGCAGTACTTC
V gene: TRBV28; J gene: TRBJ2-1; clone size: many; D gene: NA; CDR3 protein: CASLSGTDNEQFF; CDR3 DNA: TGTGCCAGCCTTTCAGGTACGGACAATGAGCAGTTCTTC
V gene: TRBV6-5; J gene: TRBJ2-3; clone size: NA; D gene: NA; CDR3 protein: CASGGGGPDTQYF; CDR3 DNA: TGTGCCAGCGGGGGAGGAGGTCCAGATACGCAGTATTTT
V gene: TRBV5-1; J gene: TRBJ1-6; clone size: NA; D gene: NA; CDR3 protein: CASSPGAADSPLHF; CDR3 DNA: TGCGCCAGCAGCCCCGGGGCCGCGGATTCACCCCTCCACTTT
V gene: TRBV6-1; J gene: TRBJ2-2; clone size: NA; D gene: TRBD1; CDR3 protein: CASSFSSQGTGELFF; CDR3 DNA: TGTGCCAGCAGTTTCAGCTCACAGGGGACCGGGGAGCTGTTTTTT
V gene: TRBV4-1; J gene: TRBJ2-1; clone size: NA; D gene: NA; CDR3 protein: CASSQQAPSKFF; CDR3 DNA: TGCGCCAGCAGCCAGCAAGCACCTAGCAAATTCTTC
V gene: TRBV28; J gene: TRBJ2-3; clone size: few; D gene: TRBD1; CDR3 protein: CASSSTGGLTDTQYF; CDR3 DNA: TGTGCCAGCAGTTCGACAGGGGGCTTGACAGATACGCAGTATTTT
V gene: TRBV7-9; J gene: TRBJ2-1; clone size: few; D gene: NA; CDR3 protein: CASSWGVNEQFF; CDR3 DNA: TGTGCCAGCAGCTGGGGCGTCAATGAGCAGTTCTTC
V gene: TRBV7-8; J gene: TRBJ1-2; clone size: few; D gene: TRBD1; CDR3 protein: CASSRQGYGYTF; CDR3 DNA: TGTGCCAGCAGCCGACAGGGGTATGGCTACACCTTC
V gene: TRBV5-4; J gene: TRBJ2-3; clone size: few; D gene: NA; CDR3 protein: CASSLGGTQYF; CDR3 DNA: TGTGCCAGCAGCTTGGGGGGAACGCAGTATTTT
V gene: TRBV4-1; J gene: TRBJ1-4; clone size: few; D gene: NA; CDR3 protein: CASSQEDRQTNEKLFF; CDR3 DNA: TGCGCCAGCAGCCAAGAAGATCGGCAGACTAATGAAAAACTGTTTTTT
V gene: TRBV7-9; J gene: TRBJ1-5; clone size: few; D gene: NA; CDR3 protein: CASSLTNQPQHF; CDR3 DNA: TGTGCCAGCAGCTTAACGAATCAGCCCCAGCATTTT
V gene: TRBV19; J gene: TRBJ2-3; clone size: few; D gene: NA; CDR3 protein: CASSRTDTQYF; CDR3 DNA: TGTGCCAGTAGCCGCACAGATACGCAGTATTTT
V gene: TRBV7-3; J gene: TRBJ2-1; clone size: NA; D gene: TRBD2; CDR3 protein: CASSPNPAGIGDEQFF; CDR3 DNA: TGTGCCAGCAGCCCGAACCCAGCGGGGATTGGGGATGAGCAGTTCTTC
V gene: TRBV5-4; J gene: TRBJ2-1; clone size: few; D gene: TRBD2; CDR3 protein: CASSLQLAGGRKQFF; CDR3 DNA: TGTGCCAGCAGCTTGCAACTAGCGGGGGGCAGGAAGCAGTTCTTC
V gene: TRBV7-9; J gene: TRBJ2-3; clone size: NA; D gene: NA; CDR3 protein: CASSEWGTFTDTQYF; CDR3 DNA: TGTGCCAGCTCTGAGTGGGGGACCTTCACAGATACGCAGTATTTT
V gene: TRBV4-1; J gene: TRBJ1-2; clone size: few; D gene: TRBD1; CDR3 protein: CASSRPSEQGAPGYTF; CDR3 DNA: TGCGCCAGCAGCCGCCCGTCGGAACAGGGGGCGCCTGGCTACACCTTC
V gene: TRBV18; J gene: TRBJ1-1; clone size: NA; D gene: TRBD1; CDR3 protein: CASSPTGQLNTEAFF; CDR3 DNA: TGTGCCAGCTCACCTACGGGACAGCTGAACACTGAAGCTTTCTTT
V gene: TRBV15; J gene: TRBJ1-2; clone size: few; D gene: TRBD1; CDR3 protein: CATSRDGRAGQGNYGYTF; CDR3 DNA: TGTGCCACCAGCAGAGATGGGAGGGCAGGACAGGGGAACTATGGCTACACCTTC
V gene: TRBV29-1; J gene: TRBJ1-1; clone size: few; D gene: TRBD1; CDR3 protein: CSVDGQGVEAFF; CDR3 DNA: TGCAGCGTTGATGGACAGGGGGTTGAAGCTTTCTTT
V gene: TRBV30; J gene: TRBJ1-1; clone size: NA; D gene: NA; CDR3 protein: CAWSRTRHTEAFF; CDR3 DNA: TGTGCCTGGAGTCGGACGAGGCACACTGAAGCTTTCTTT
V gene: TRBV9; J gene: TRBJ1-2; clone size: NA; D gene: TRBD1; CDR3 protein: CASSQTGGYGYTF; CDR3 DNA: TGTGCCAGCAGCCAGACAGGGGGCTATGGCTACACCTTC
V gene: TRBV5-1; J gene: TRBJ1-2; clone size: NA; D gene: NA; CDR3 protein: CASTVSPDLNYGYTF; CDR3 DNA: TGCGCCAGCACCGTGAGTCCCGACCTTAACTATGGCTACACCTTC
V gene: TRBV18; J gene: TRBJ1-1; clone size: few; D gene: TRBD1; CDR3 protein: CASSPLTGGTEAFF; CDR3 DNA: TGTGCCAGCTCACCCCTGACAGGGGGCACTGAAGCTTTCTTT
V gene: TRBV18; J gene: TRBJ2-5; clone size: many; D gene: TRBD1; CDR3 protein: CASSRGQQETQYF; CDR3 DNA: TGTGCCAGCTCACGGGGACAGCAAGAGACCCAGTACTTC
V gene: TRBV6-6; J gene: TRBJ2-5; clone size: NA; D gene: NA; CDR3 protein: CASSLLGGQTQYF; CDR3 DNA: TGTGCCAGCAGTTTACTAGGCGGCCAGACCCAGTACTTC
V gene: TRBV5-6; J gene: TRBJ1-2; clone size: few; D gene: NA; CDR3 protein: CASSSAARVYGYTF; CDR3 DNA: TGTGCCAGCAGTTCTGCCGCCAGGGTCTATGGCTACACCTTC
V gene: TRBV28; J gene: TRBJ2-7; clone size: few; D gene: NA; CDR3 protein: CASSLSESSGNYEQYF; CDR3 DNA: TGTGCCAGCAGTTTATCGGAGTCATCCGGTAACTACGAGCAGTACTTC
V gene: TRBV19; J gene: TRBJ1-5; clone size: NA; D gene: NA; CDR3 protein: CASSMNRQDNQPQHF; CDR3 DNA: TGTGCCAGTAGTATGAACAGACAAGACAATCAGCCCCAGCATTTT
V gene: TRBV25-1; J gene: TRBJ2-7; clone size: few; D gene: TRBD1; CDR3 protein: CASSEWGTGSRYEQYF; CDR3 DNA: TGTGCCAGCAGTGAATGGGGGACAGGGTCGCGCTACGAGCAGTACTTC
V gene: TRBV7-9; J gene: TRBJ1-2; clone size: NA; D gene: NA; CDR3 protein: CASSLDNYGYTF; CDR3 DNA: TGTGCCAGCAGCTTAGATAACTATGGCTACACCTTC
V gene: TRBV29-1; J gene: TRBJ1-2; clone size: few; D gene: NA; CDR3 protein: CSVLPANGYTF; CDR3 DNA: TGCAGCGTCCTTCCCGCTAATGGCTACACCTTC
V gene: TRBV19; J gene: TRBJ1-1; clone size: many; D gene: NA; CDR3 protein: CASSPYRDGTEAFF; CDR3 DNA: TGTGCCAGTAGTCCCTACAGGGATGGCACTGAAGCTTTCTTT
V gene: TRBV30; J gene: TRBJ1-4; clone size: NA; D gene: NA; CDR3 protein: CAWREGGSDEKLFF; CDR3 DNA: TGTGCCTGGAGGGAGGGAGGCAGTGATGAAAAACTGTTTTTT
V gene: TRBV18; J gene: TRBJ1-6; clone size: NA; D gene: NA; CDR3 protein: CASSQVPPTAGGNSPLHF; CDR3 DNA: TGTGCCAGCTCACAGGTGCCACCAACAGCTGGCGGGAATTCACCCCTCCACTTT
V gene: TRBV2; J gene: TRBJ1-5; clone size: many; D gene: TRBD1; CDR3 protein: CASSEATGGDQPQHF; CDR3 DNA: TGTGCCAGCAGTGAAGCGACAGGGGGCGATCAGCCCCAGCATTTT